This is a list of T cell receptor beta chains from one sample in a study of T cells in Graves' hyperthyroidism and ophthalmopathy. TCRdb independently ran MiXCR on the multiplex PCR reads; one entry per CDR3 protein. The repertoire includes 330,000 or so distinct CDR3 sequences, 15% to 20% of them detected once, and around 15% sits in the top ten. The sequenced sample consisted of blood. The receptors derive from a woman aged 40 to 55 with Graves' ophthalmopathy. The CDR3 runs from the conserved cysteine through the conserved F or W. Fields, in order: J gene, clone size, V gene, CDR3 protein. Size is omitted from some rows. Given values are once, few, many or a class for expanded clones.

>TRBJ1-1|many|TRBV12-3/TRBV12-4
CASRPTGGEAFF
>TRBJ1-1|many|TRBV20-1
CSATDDRMNTEAFF
>TRBJ2-7|many|TRBV20-1
CSSRDSGSYEQYF
>TRBJ2-7|many|TRBV6-2/TRBV6-3
CASSYSMGRPINEQYF
>TRBJ1-1|many|TRBV6-2/TRBV6-3
CASTGLGNTEAFF
>TRBJ2-2|many|TRBV29-1
CSVEVARGSTGELFF
>TRBJ2-2|many|TRBV6-2/TRBV6-3
CASRYLGTGELFF
>TRBJ1-1|-|TRBV10-2
CASSGDRGNTEAFF
>TRBJ1-2|many|TRBV28
CASRETGYNYGYTF
>TRBJ2-5|few|TRBV3-1
CASSQDWSTGQRWGETQYF
>TRBJ1-1|many|TRBV28
CASSLVGQGAPISEAFF
>TRBJ2-5|many|TRBV11-2
CASSLKRDQETQYF
>TRBJ2-7|many|TRBV30
CAYLTPRTGPYEQYF
>TRBJ1-2|few|TRBV30
CAWSVRSGFNYGYTF
>TRBJ1-1|-|TRBV6-2/TRBV6-3
CASSYSPRPWTNAEAFF